Following are 32 T cell receptor beta chains from one sample sequenced in a study of early T cells in non-severe SARS-CoV-2 infection. TCRdb reanalysed the 5' RACE reads using MiXCR and keeps one entry per CDR3 protein. This sample carries some 21,000 distinct CDR3 sequences, approximately 4% of them seen once, and the ten largest clones take about 7%. Sequencing used whole blood. The receptors stem from an adult who was a healthcare worker with PCR-confirmed SARS-CoV-2 infection or an uninfected control (not recorded which).

This clonotype was seen at least ten times. The J gene is TRBJ1-5, the V gene TRBV6-6; no definite D call. Germline V gene lookup returns CDR1 MNHNY and CDR2 SVGAGI (reference sequence). Trimming pared 5 bases from V and 5 bases from J, leaving 13 bases between. The CDR3 runs 14 residues. Written as DNA, the CDR3 is TGTGCCAGCAGTCGCCGGGGTAAATATCAGCCCCAGCATTTT. This encodes CASSRRGKYQPQHF.

This clonotype has ten or more counts. V usage is TRBV27 and J usage is TRBJ2-7; the match to TRBD1 covers 8 bases. V shed 3 bases, J shed 4 bases, and the junction held 5 bases outside the gene matches. CDR3 length: 14 residues. The germline gives CDR1 MNHEY, CDR2 SMNVEV (reference sequence). CDR3 amino acids: CASSFSGGPYEQYF. In nucleotides, the CDR3 is TGTGCCAGCAGTTTTTCAGGGGGCCCTTACGAGCAGTACTTC.

The V call is TRBV11-3, the J call TRBJ1-5; 8 bases fit TRBD1. The CDR3 extends over 19 amino acids. Per germline, CDR1 SGHNT and CDR2 YENEEA. Losses at the gene ends were 0 bases for V and 4 bases for J; bases not matched to a gene: 14. CDR3 loop: CASSLDLTEDRERNQPQHF. DNA of the CDR3: TGTGCCAGCAGCTTAGATTTAACCGAGGACAGGGAAAGGAATCAGCCCCAGCATTTT.

The table lists this clonotype with a few counts. The CDR3 coding sequence is TGTGCCAGCAGTTTGGACAGGGGTTTCACAGATACGCAGTATTTT. Amino acids: CASSLDRGFTDTQYF. The rearrangement uses TRBV12-3 or TRBV12-4 and TRBJ2-3; 9 bases are a match to TRBD1. This CDR3 region has 15 residues. V shed 3 bases, J shed 2 bases, and the junction held 3 bases outside the gene matches.

This clonotype was picked up many times. This chain uses TRBV20-1 with TRBJ2-5; 7 bases are a match to TRBD2. Trimming cost V 1 base and J 5 bases; bases outside gene matches: 13. CDR1 DFQATT and CDR2 SNEGSKA come from the germline V gene (reference sequence). The CDR3 has 16 residues. In nucleotides, the CDR3 is TGCAGTGCTAGAGGGATTCAGGGAGGGGCGACCGAGACCCAGTACTTC. Translating gives CSARGIQGGATETQYF.

This clonotype was picked up many times. V gene TRBV4-1 combines with J gene TRBJ1-2; weak D call: TRBD1 (6 bases). The CDR3 is 17 amino acids. Germline CDR1 reads MGHRA; CDR2 reads YSYEKL. The V end lost 1 base, the J end lost 4 bases, and 19 bases lay between the germline ends. CDR3 amino acids: CASSQGLSGRGFYGYTF. The CDR3 bases are TGCGCCAGCAGCCAAGGACTATCGGGCAGGGGATTCTATGGCTACACCTTC.

In its sample, this clonotype was seen many times. The CDR3 is CASSLRSGAYKGNIQYF. In DNA form, the CDR3 reads TGTGCCAGCAGCTTGAGGTCAGGGGCCTATAAGGGAAACATTCAGTACTTC. V usage is TRBV5-7 and J usage is TRBJ2-4; possible D gene TRBD1, 6 bases. TRBV5-7 has ORF status, its function being uncertain. The CDR3 loop spans 17 amino acids. The ends were cut back, 1 base at V and 6 bases at J, with 20 bases in the middle.

This clonotype appeared many times. V usage is TRBV11-2 and J usage is TRBJ2-2; D remains ambiguous. Germline assignment: CDR1 SGHAT and CDR2 FQNNGV. CDR3 length: 14 amino acids. Trimming shortened V by 0 bases and J by 6 bases, and 8 bases separated the two germline ends. CDR3 nucleotides: TGTGCCAGCAGCTTAGATAGAGGAGCCGGGGAGCTGTTTTTT. It is translated as CASSLDRGAGELFF.

There are many counts of this clonotype. The V call is TRBV5-1, the J call TRBJ2-3; D not resolved. Trimming took off 0 bases at V and 0 bases at J, with 8 bases between the two ends. The length of the CDR3 is 15 residues. Germline assignment: CDR1 SGHRS and CDR2 YFSETQ. The DNA of the CDR3 is TGCGCCAGCAGCTTGGGAGGTACTAGCACAGATACGCAGTATTTT. Amino acid sequence: CASSLGGTSTDTQYF.

In its sample, this clonotype was seen many times. The chain joins TRBV5-1 to TRBJ2-5; 9 bases fit TRBD1. The CDR3 runs to 14 residues. CDR1 and CDR2 from the germline V gene are SGHRS and YFSETQ. The junction had 10 bases not matched to a gene; V was cut back by 8 bases and J by 5 bases. The CDR3: CASFRTGESETQYF. CDR3 DNA sequence: TGCGCCAGTTTCCGGACAGGGGAATCGGAGACCCAGTACTTC.

This clonotype was seen at least ten times. CDR3 region: CASSQEQGVRDHKEFF. Written as DNA, the CDR3 is TGTGCCAGCAGCCAAGAACAAGGGGTTAGGGACCATAAGGAGTTCTTC. The chain joins TRBV3-1 to TRBJ2-1; perhaps D is TRBD1 or TRBD2 (5 bases each). The germline V gene has CDR1 LGHDT and CDR2 YNNKEL (reference sequence). V lost 0 bases and J lost 14, with 23 bases in between. This CDR3 region has 16 residues.

This clonotype was detected ten times or more. The chain has TRBV14 and TRBJ1-1; TRBD1 aligns across 7 bases. Looked up from germline, CDR1 is SGHDN and CDR2 is FVKESK. J lost 5 bases, V lost 7 bases, and 7 bases had no gene match. This CDR3 comprises 13 residues. CDR3 region: CASNRQGRTEAFF. CDR3 DNA sequence: TGTGCCAGCAACCGACAGGGAAGGACTGAAGCTTTCTTT.

By its share, this clonotype is medium-sized. The gene calls are TRBV12-3 or TRBV12-4 and TRBJ1-1, with a possible D match to TRBD1 (5 bases). CDR3 length equals 14 residues. V shed 0 bases and J shed 5 bases, with 10 bases lying between them. The CDR3 loop reads CASSLAGPLTEAFF. For the CDR3, the DNA is TGTGCCAGCAGTTTAGCGGGACCACTAACTGAAGCTTTCTTT.

The sample holds many counts of this clonotype. V usage is TRBV6-1 and J usage is TRBJ2-1, with a possible D match to TRBD2 (6 bases). CDR3 length: 17 amino acids. The V and J ends lost 4 bases and 0 bases respectively, with 16 bases between them. In germline, CDR1 is MNHNS, CDR2 SASEGT. The CDR3 coding sequence is TGTGCCAGCAGTGGCACGACTAGGGAGAGCTCCTACAATGAGCAGTTCTTC. Translating gives CASSGTTRESSYNEQFF.

This clonotype was seen ten or more times. The V and J genes are TRBV20-1 and TRBJ2-3; tentatively, D is TRBD2 (5 bases). Looked up from germline, CDR1 is DFQATT and CDR2 is SNEGSKA (reference sequence). This CDR3 spans 15 amino acids. V was cut by 3 bases and J by 2 bases, with 15 bases left in between. CDR3 sequence (DNA): TGCAGTGCTAGTTCCGGGGTCGACCTCACAGATACGCAGTATTTT. Protein product: CSASSGVDLTDTQYF.

The chain carries TRBV29-1 and TRBJ2-7, with 14 bases identical to TRBD2. Germline assignment: CDR1 SQVTM and CDR2 ANQGSEA. The CDR3 has 13 residues. V shed 4 bases, J shed 6 bases, and the junction held 2 bases outside the gene matches. CDR3 amino acids: CSVGTSGGREQYF. DNA of the CDR3: TGCAGCGTTGGGACTAGCGGGGGGCGCGAGCAGTACTTC.

There are many counts of this clonotype. The conserved phenylalanine or tryptophan is not found at the CDR3 terminus, so this likely reflects a read error. The chain couples TRBV19 to TRBJ2-2; D might be TRBD1 or TRBD2, each matching 6 bases. The CDR3 extends over 14 amino acids. The ends were cut back, 7 bases at V and 4 bases at J, with 13 bases in the middle. The germline gives CDR1 LNHDA, CDR2 SQIVND (reference sequence). CDR3 in DNA: TGTGCCAGTACGGCCGGGGGCGGCACCGGGGAGCTGTTTTCT. This codes for CASTAGGGTGELFS.

This clonotype showed up many times. The V gene is TRBV7-9, the J gene TRBJ2-5, with D uncertain. Germline V lookup: CDR1 SEHNR, CDR2 FQNEAQ (reference sequence). This CDR3 is 17 amino acids long. Trimming shortened V by 5 bases and J by 3 bases, and 22 bases separated the two germline ends. In nucleotides, the CDR3 is TGTGCCAGCAGCATCCGCGGCGGATCGAAATCGAAAGAGACCCAGTACTTC. Protein sequence: CASSIRGGSKSKETQYF.

This clonotype was seen many times. The V and J genes are TRBV6-5 and TRBJ2-3, with 8 bases that match TRBD2. The germline V gene has CDR1 MNHEY and CDR2 SVGAGI. This CDR3 region has 14 residues. The V segment lost 2 bases and the J segment 6 bases; nucleotides outside the gene matches: 4. In DNA, the CDR3 is TGTGCCAGCAGTTACAGGGGACTAGATGATACGCAGTATTTT. Amino acids: CASSYRGLDDTQYF.

This clonotype came up many times. CDR3 DNA sequence: TGCAGTGCTTCGCTCCAGGGTAATGGGGGCTACACCTTC. Its translation: CSASLQGNGGYTF. The chain carries TRBV20-1 and TRBJ1-2; D might be TRBD1 (5 bases). Trimming shortened V by 5 bases and J by 8 bases, and 18 bases separated the two germline ends. This CDR3 contains 13 residues. Germline V CDR1 and CDR2: DFQATT, SNEGSKA (reference sequence).

This clonotype was seen repeatedly, ten times or more. V and J are TRBV11-2 and TRBJ2-5; D perhaps matches TRBD2 (6 bases). This CDR3 is built from 13 residues. Per germline, CDR1 SGHAT and CDR2 FQNNGV. Trimming left V 5 bases short and J 1 base short, with 8 bases between. CDR3 in amino acids: CASSAGLQETQYF. The CDR3 DNA reads TGTGCCAGCAGCGCGGGACTCCAAGAGACCCAGTACTTC. Variable domain in full (rest from reference TRBV11-2 and TRBJ2-5): EAGVAQSPRYKIIEKRQSVAFWCNPISGHATLYWYQQILGQGPKLLIQFQNNGVVDDSQLPKDRFSAERLKGVDSTLKIQPAKLEDSAVYLCASSAGLQETQYFGPGTRLLVL.

This clonotype was seen at least ten times. The rearrangement uses TRBV6-5 and TRBJ1-5, with 11 bases identical to TRBD1. The V and J ends lost 6 bases and 5 bases, in that order; junction bases with no gene match: 3. Germline CDR1 MNHEY, CDR2 SVGAGI. The CDR3 is 14 residues long. Here the CDR3 DNA reads TGTGCCAGCAGACGGACAGGGGGCGATCAGCCCCAGCATTTT. The encoded protein is CASRRTGGDQPQHF.

Worth noting for this clonotype: Possible read error: a much larger clone is one base away. The gene calls are TRBV11-2 and TRBJ2-5, with D unresolved. Trimming stripped 3 bases from V and 0 bases from J, with 8 bases between. The CDR3 is 14 residues long. CDR1 and CDR2 from the germline V gene are SGHAT and FQNNGV. The CDR3 region is CASSFTRNQETQYF. CDR3 sequence (DNA): TGTGCCAGCAGCTTTACACGGAACCAAGAGACCCAGTACTTC.

The chain couples TRBV12-3 or TRBV12-4 to TRBJ1-5; no clear D gene. CDR3 length equals 14 residues. Between the trimmed V and J ends, which lost 3 bases and 7 bases, there was a span of 13 bases. This CDR3 is CASSFDGGPQPQHF. DNA of the CDR3: TGTGCCAGCAGTTTTGATGGAGGTCCCCAGCCCCAGCATTTT.

The sample holds many counts of this clonotype. The chain is built from TRBV10-1 and TRBJ2-3; 7 nucleotides line up with TRBD1. The CDR3 consists of 12 residues. V lost 7 bases, J lost 12 bases, and 10 bases stayed unmatched. Germline CDR1 is WNHNN and CDR2 is SYGVQD (reference sequence). CDR3 DNA: TGCGCCAGCACCGCAGACAGGGCTATACAGTATTTT. It specifies CASTADRAIQYF.

This chain links TRBV7-2 with TRBJ2-3; D uncertain. Trimming removed 6 bases at V and 11 bases at J, with 15 bases between. Germline-derived CDR1 and CDR2 are SGHTA and FQGNSA. CDR3 size: 12 residues. CDR3 DNA sequence: TGTGCCAGCAGGCCTGCTAGGGATCAGCAGTATTTT. Translating gives CASRPARDQQYF.

This clonotype was counted only a few times. The chain combines TRBV19 with TRBJ2-3; 9 bases line up with TRBD1. After removal of 4 bases from V and 2 bases from J, the junction contained 4 bases not matched to a gene. Germline CDR1 LNHDA, CDR2 SQIVND (reference sequence). The length of the CDR3 is 15 residues. The CDR3 sequence: CASSTGTGHTDTQYF. DNA for the CDR3: TGTGCCAGTAGTACCGGGACAGGGCACACAGATACGCAGTATTTT.

In this sample, this clonotype turned up many times. J is TRBJ1-2 and V is TRBV5-4; TRBD1 matches 7 bases. Germline values: CDR1 SGHNT, CDR2 YYREEE (reference sequence). The CDR3 sequence is 17 residues long. V dropped 4 bases and J dropped 5; count of bases not matched to a gene: 17. Here the CDR3 reads CASSGPGQPFSYYGYTF. In DNA, the CDR3 is TGTGCCAGCAGCGGGCCGGGACAGCCCTTCTCATATTATGGCTACACCTTC.

This clonotype was observed at least ten times. The CDR3 here is CASSYRGPPDEQYF. DNA of the CDR3: TGTGCCAGCAGTTACAGGGGACCCCCTGACGAGCAGTACTTC. The chain employs TRBV6-2 or TRBV6-3 and TRBJ2-7; D may be TRBD1 or TRBD2 (5 bases each). From germline, CDR1 is MNHEY and CDR2 SVGEGT. V was cut by 2 bases and J by 5 bases, with 13 bases left in between. The CDR3 has 14 amino acids.

At least ten counts were recorded for this clonotype. The J gene is TRBJ1-5, the V gene TRBV5-1; D is ambiguous. The CDR3 consists of 10 residues. V lost 5 bases and J lost 8, with 5 bases in between. CDR1 is SGHRS and CDR2 is YFSETQ in the germline V gene. CDR3 DNA: TGCGCCAGCAGAGCGGAGCCCCAGCATTTT. Translated: CASRAEPQHF.

V gene TRBV29-1 combines with J gene TRBJ2-7; D possibly corresponds to TRBD1 (6 bases). The V end was cut by 7 bases, the J end by 0 bases, with 16 bases between. The CDR3 runs 14 residues. Germline loops: CDR1 SQVTM, CDR2 ANQGSEA. The DNA of the CDR3 is TGCAGCGCCCTACAGGACAGAAACTCCTACGAGCAGTACTTC. Translated, it gives CSALQDRNSYEQYF.

This clonotype was seen ten or more times. The V call is TRBV3-1, the J call TRBJ1-1, with D possibly being TRBD1 (5 bases). V lost 8 bases to trimming and J lost 0 bases, with 10 bases between them. This CDR3 is built from 13 residues. Per the germline V gene, CDR1 is LGHDT and CDR2 is YNNKEL (reference sequence). The DNA of the CDR3 is TGTGCCAGCTCCTCGACAGTGAACACTGAAGCTTTCTTT. Translation: CASSSTVNTEAFF.